This T cell receptor (beta chain) was sequenced during a study of cytomegalovirus exposure and HLA in healthy donors. A word on this clone: The target antigen is unknown.

Using immunoSEQ multiplex PCR, the repertoire was profiled, and TCRdb retains in-frame clones only, with some absent. The table includes approximately 160,000 clones, roughly nine tenths detected once. Study-wide results and caveats: A subsequent analysis found that TCR clusters from the first cohort also tended to co-occur in the roughly 120 validation repertoires, with about 95% of cluster scores above 0. The dataset shows that most TCR sequences were rare, while some public TCRs occurred in many donors. According to reports, the classifier identified cytomegalovirus status with high specificity and sensitivity.

Germline V lookup: CDR1 SGHVS, CDR2 FQNEAQ. V dropped 7 bases and J dropped 4 bases, with 16 bases sitting between them. This CDR3 region has 15 residues. The sequenced material came from PBMCs. The chain has TRBV7-8 and TRBJ2-2; no definite D call. The source of this sequence is a woman younger than 30 in good health and CMV-seropositive. The CDR3 nucleotides read TGTGCCAGCACCCCAGGCTTCGGTGTCACCGGGGAGCTGTTTTTT. This encodes CASTPGFGVTGELFF.